These T cell receptor beta chains were read from a single sample in a study of human T cells and chemical hapten exposure. TCRdb analysed the RACE reads with MiXCR anew, one entry per CDR3 protein. The repertoire consists of 100,000 or so distinct CDR3 sequences, with 9.3% occurring once and the leading ten covering approximately 2.2%. The sample consisted of whole blood, taken in connection with sensitization to the hapten diphenylcyclopropenone (DPC). The receptor source for this set is a woman between 40 and 55 years old with alopecia areata. Some clones in this sample may be carry-over from other donors' samples. Each CDR3 is given with its conserved first and last residue. Each record gives: J gene, V gene, CDR3 protein.

TRBJ2-1 TRBV12-3/TRBV12-4 CASSLSGSGHNEQFF
TRBJ1-3 TRBV28 CASSSGAGERGNTIYF
TRBJ2-3 TRBV12-3/TRBV12-4 CASSPPGGLAGGLGYTQYF
TRBJ2-7 TRBV18 CASSPGDSSYEQYF
TRBJ2-3 TRBV7-2 CASSWRAGERTDTQYF
TRBJ1-1 TRBV28 CASSSTNRPERAFF
TRBJ1-5 TRBV19 CASSISEGARSNQPQHF
TRBJ2-7 TRBV3-1 CASSLSPGPTRSYEQYF
TRBJ2-2 TRBV10-3 CAISDSGLDTGELFF
TRBJ2-2 TRBV30 CAARGGELFF
TRBJ2-5 TRBV18 CASSPNLALQETQYF
TRBJ2-7 TRBV5-8 CASSLVGTGFYEQYF
TRBJ2-7 TRBV3-1 CASSQVPGLAGSYEQYF
TRBJ2-7 TRBV28 CATMTSGSLYEQYF
TRBJ1-1 TRBV28 CASSSHRLDTEAFF
TRBJ2-7 TRBV4-3 CASSQQARDVEQYF
TRBJ2-3 TRBV27 CASSLGREPPDTQYF
TRBJ1-5 TRBV29-1 CSVAQGNNQPQHF
TRBJ1-5 TRBV18 CASSPFGTGTQPQHF
TRBJ1-4 TRBV6-1 CASSESVINEKLFF
TRBJ2-7 TRBV6-2/TRBV6-3 CASSSSGKGLKRYEQYF
TRBJ2-7 TRBV4-3 CASSQEGRAYEQYF
TRBJ1-3 TRBV20-1 CSARPRRGSGNTIYF
TRBJ2-5 TRBV20-1 CSASPISRGQETQYF
TRBJ1-2 TRBV27 CASSLTGLGRYGYTF
TRBJ2-7 TRBV24-1 CATSAAGVSGEQYF
TRBJ1-1 TRBV6-5 CASRFGAGKAFF
TRBJ2-3 TRBV7-3 CASSSASGRAKFWDPQGLTDTQYF
TRBJ2-2 TRBV28 CASSSGRVTWGTGELFF
TRBJ2-7 TRBV28 CASSLTGISEQYF
TRBJ2-5 TRBV20-1 CSAIYQETQYF
TRBJ2-4 TRBV19 CASSTAVGRGIQYF